Detailed here is one T cell receptor beta chain. Its antigen is unidentified. CDR3 size: 13 residues. Between the trimmed V and J ends, which lost 6 bases and 6 bases, there was a span of 12 bases. This sample is part of a study of blood T cells in healthy people across ages. A J-beta primer mix and a sample-barcoded 5' primer were used in a second PCR of about 7 to 12 cycles. Via MiXCR, TCRdb re-called the 5' RACE reads, giving one row per CDR3 protein. The sample carries some 710,000 distinct CDR3 sequences, about 46% recorded once. Overall study results and limits: With age, beta diversity per million T cells declined roughly linearly, significantly by approximately 40. Bulk PBMC profiling left naive and antigen-experienced comparisons inconclusive.

The receptor comes from a man aged 80 or over in good health. Material: blood. The V and J genes are TRBV12-3 or TRBV12-4 and TRBJ2-1; D uncertain. The CDR3 sequence is CASRLTVPNEQFF. In DNA form, the CDR3 reads TGTGCCAGCAGACTGACCGTTCCCAATGAGCAGTTCTTC.